This is a list of T cell receptor beta chains from one sample in a study of shared clonotypes between healthy human individuals. Sequencing was performed with immunoSEQ multiplex PCR; in TCRdb, only in-frame clones are kept and a portion is missing. Among about 600,000 clones listed, roughly 98% were seen once. The sequenced sample consisted of naive CD8+ T cells sorted from blood. These receptors came from a man under 40 in good health. Both conserved end residues are part of each CDR3. A D gene is named only where the DNA matches it firmly. Clone size is given for some rows only: seen once, a few or many times, or a class if the clone is expanded.

cdr3_nt: TGTGCCAGCAGCTTAGAGGCCCATTATGGCTACACCTTC
cdr3_aa: CASSLEAHYGYTF
j_call: TRBJ1-2
d_call: .
clone_size: .
v_call: TRBV11-2

cdr3_nt: TGTGCCAGCAGCGGTAACAGGGTGTTCTTT
cdr3_aa: CASSGNRVFF
j_call: TRBJ1-1
d_call: .
clone_size: .
v_call: TRBV9

cdr3_nt: TGCGCCAGCAGTGATCCCGGGACCACAGATACGCAGTATTTT
cdr3_aa: CASSDPGTTDTQYF
j_call: TRBJ2-3
d_call: .
clone_size: .
v_call: TRBV10-2

cdr3_nt: TGTGCCAGCAGCCCCGCGGAACCCTACGAGCAGTACTTC
cdr3_aa: CASSPAEPYEQYF
j_call: TRBJ2-7
d_call: .
clone_size: .
v_call: TRBV7-9

cdr3_nt: TGTGCCTGCTCTTCCGGACAGGCGGGTTCAGATACGCAGTATTTT
cdr3_aa: CACSSGQAGSDTQYF
j_call: TRBJ2-3
d_call: TRBD1
clone_size: .
v_call: TRBV30

cdr3_nt: TGTGCCAGCAGTGAACGTAGCTCCTCCTACAATGAGCAGTTCTTC
cdr3_aa: CASSERSSSYNEQFF
j_call: TRBJ2-1
d_call: .
clone_size: .
v_call: TRBV2

cdr3_nt: TGTGCCAGCAGTCCCATTCGGGGGCGTGGCTACACCTTC
cdr3_aa: CASSPIRGRGYTF
j_call: TRBJ1-2
d_call: .
clone_size: .
v_call: TRBV27

cdr3_nt: TGTGCCTGGAGCCCGCAGGGGAGGGAGCAGTACTTC
cdr3_aa: CAWSPQGREQYF
j_call: TRBJ2-7
d_call: .
clone_size: .
v_call: TRBV30

cdr3_nt: TGTGCCAGCAGCCTCTCCCCGGGACAGACTAATGAAAAACTGTTTTTT
cdr3_aa: CASSLSPGQTNEKLFF
j_call: TRBJ1-4
d_call: TRBD1
clone_size: .
v_call: TRBV27

cdr3_nt: TGTGCCAGCAGCTACGGCATTACCTACAATGAGCAGTTCTTC
cdr3_aa: CASSYGITYNEQFF
j_call: TRBJ2-1
d_call: .
clone_size: .
v_call: TRBV5-6

cdr3_nt: TGTGCCAGCAGCGGACCGGGACTAGCGGCTAGCACAGATACGCAGTATTTT
cdr3_aa: CASSGPGLAASTDTQYF
j_call: TRBJ2-3
d_call: TRBD2
clone_size: .
v_call: TRBV11-2

cdr3_nt: TGCGCCAGCGGTACTGACAGGACTTTTCACGAGCAGTACTTC
cdr3_aa: CASGTDRTFHEQYF
j_call: TRBJ2-7
d_call: .
clone_size: .
v_call: TRBV5-1

cdr3_nt: TGTGCCTGGCAGGCGGACACCGGGGAGCTGTTTTTT
cdr3_aa: CAWQADTGELFF
j_call: TRBJ2-2
d_call: .
clone_size: .
v_call: TRBV30

cdr3_nt: TGCGCCAGCAGCTTGGCGGGGACAGGAACAGATACGCAGTATTTT
cdr3_aa: CASSLAGTGTDTQYF
j_call: TRBJ2-3
d_call: TRBD1
clone_size: .
v_call: TRBV5-1

cdr3_nt: TGTGCCAGCCACCCACCTAGCTCCTACAATGAGCAGTTCTTC
cdr3_aa: CASHPPSSYNEQFF
j_call: TRBJ2-1
d_call: .
clone_size: .
v_call: TRBV5-4

cdr3_nt: TGTGCCAGCAGCTACGGACAGGGAAGCCTCTACGAGCAGTACTTC
cdr3_aa: CASSYGQGSLYEQYF
j_call: TRBJ2-7
d_call: TRBD1
clone_size: .
v_call: TRBV7-2

cdr3_nt: TGTGCCACCAGCAGAGCACCGACTAGCGGGAGTACCACCGGGGAGCTGTTTTTT
cdr3_aa: CATSRAPTSGSTTGELFF
j_call: TRBJ2-2
d_call: TRBD2
clone_size: .
v_call: TRBV15

cdr3_nt: TGTGCCAGCAGCTTTCCCCCCGGGGAGGACTACGAGCAGTACTTC
cdr3_aa: CASSFPPGEDYEQYF
j_call: TRBJ2-7
d_call: .
clone_size: .
v_call: TRBV7-9

cdr3_nt: TGTGCCAGCAGTCCCAACGTCCGACCGTATGGCTACACCTTC
cdr3_aa: CASSPNVRPYGYTF
j_call: TRBJ1-2
d_call: .
clone_size: .
v_call: TRBV28

cdr3_nt: TGTGCCAGCAGCTTGGAACCCGGCGACAATGAGCAGTTCTTC
cdr3_aa: CASSLEPGDNEQFF
j_call: TRBJ2-1
d_call: .
clone_size: .
v_call: TRBV5-4

cdr3_nt: TGTGCCAGCAGCCCCCGTCACCTAGCGGGAGATTACGAGCAGTTCTTC
cdr3_aa: CASSPRHLAGDYEQFF
j_call: TRBJ2-1
d_call: TRBD2
clone_size: .
v_call: TRBV9

cdr3_nt: TGTGCCAGCTCCACCGTCTGGGACAGGCTCACAGATACGCAGTATTTT
cdr3_aa: CASSTVWDRLTDTQYF
j_call: TRBJ2-3
d_call: TRBD1
clone_size: .
v_call: TRBV11-2

cdr3_nt: TGTGCCAGCAGTTTAGGACAGGGTCAAGATGAGCAGTTCTTC
cdr3_aa: CASSLGQGQDEQFF
j_call: TRBJ2-1
d_call: TRBD1
clone_size: .
v_call: TRBV28

cdr3_nt: TGTGCCAGCATTCGACGCACCGGGGAGCTGTTTTTT
cdr3_aa: CASIRRTGELFF
j_call: TRBJ2-2
d_call: .
clone_size: .
v_call: TRBV2

cdr3_nt: TGTGCCAGCAGTGAAGTACTAGCGGGAGTGTCGGCTTACGAGCAGTACTTC
cdr3_aa: CASSEVLAGVSAYEQYF
j_call: TRBJ2-7
d_call: TRBD2
clone_size: once
v_call: TRBV6-1

cdr3_nt: TGTGCCAGCAGCTTACGTCTGGCAAGGGGAGAGACCCAGTACTTC
cdr3_aa: CASSLRLARGETQYF
j_call: TRBJ2-5
d_call: .
clone_size: once
v_call: TRBV11-2

cdr3_nt: TGTGCCAGCAGCCCAAACACCGGGGAGCTGTTTTTT
cdr3_aa: CASSPNTGELFF
j_call: TRBJ2-2
d_call: .
clone_size: .
v_call: TRBV27

cdr3_nt: TGCGCCAGCAGCCAAGAAGGAGGGGTGTGGGGGGCCCCAGATACGCAGTATTTT
cdr3_aa: CASSQEGGVWGAPDTQYF
j_call: TRBJ2-3
d_call: .
clone_size: .
v_call: TRBV4-3

cdr3_nt: TGTGCCAGCAGTCCGATAGGGGAGACCCAGTACTTC
cdr3_aa: CASSPIGETQYF
j_call: TRBJ2-5
d_call: .
clone_size: .
v_call: TRBV27

cdr3_nt: TGTGCCAGCACCCCTGAGCTTTACTACACCCCAGATACGCAGTATTTT
cdr3_aa: CASTPELYYTPDTQYF
j_call: TRBJ2-3
d_call: .
clone_size: .
v_call: TRBV9

cdr3_nt: TGTGCCACCAGCAGAGACAGGGCCAAAAACATTCAGTACTTC
cdr3_aa: CATSRDRAKNIQYF
j_call: TRBJ2-4
d_call: .
clone_size: .
v_call: TRBV15

cdr3_nt: TGCGCCAGCAGGGGGACAGGGTTGGAGCAGTACTTC
cdr3_aa: CASRGTGLEQYF
j_call: TRBJ2-7
d_call: TRBD1
clone_size: once
v_call: TRBV10-2

cdr3_nt: TGTGCCAGCAGTCCCCTAGACCCCGATGAGCAGTTCTTC
cdr3_aa: CASSPLDPDEQFF
j_call: TRBJ2-1
d_call: .
clone_size: once
v_call: TRBV28

cdr3_nt: TGTGCCAGCAGCTTAGGTGCTAGCGGGTTGTACGAGCAGTACTTC
cdr3_aa: CASSLGASGLYEQYF
j_call: TRBJ2-7
d_call: TRBD2
clone_size: once
v_call: TRBV11-2

cdr3_nt: TGCGCCAGCAGCTTGAGGGGGTTAGCGGGGAATGAGCAGTTCTTC
cdr3_aa: CASSLRGLAGNEQFF
j_call: TRBJ2-1
d_call: TRBD2
clone_size: .
v_call: TRBV5-1

cdr3_nt: TGTGCCAGCAGCTCTCCGGGACAGAGCCTTTATGGCTACACCTTC
cdr3_aa: CASSSPGQSLYGYTF
j_call: TRBJ1-2
d_call: TRBD1
clone_size: .
v_call: TRBV13

cdr3_nt: TGTGCCAGCAGCGGGCCTCGGGAGCAGTTCTTC
cdr3_aa: CASSGPREQFF
j_call: TRBJ2-1
d_call: .
clone_size: .
v_call: TRBV11-2

cdr3_nt: TGCGCCAGCAGCTTGGCCGAGGGTCAGCCCCAGCATTTT
cdr3_aa: CASSLAEGQPQHF
j_call: TRBJ1-5
d_call: .
clone_size: .
v_call: TRBV5-1

cdr3_nt: TGTGCAACCGTAAAACTTACAAATACGCAGTATTTT
cdr3_aa: CATVKLTNTQYF
j_call: TRBJ2-3
d_call: .
clone_size: .
v_call: TRBV12-2

cdr3_nt: TGTGCCAGCAGCTCCTCCCGGACTGGCGGGGAGGACAATGAGCAGTTCTTC
cdr3_aa: CASSSSRTGGEDNEQFF
j_call: TRBJ2-1
d_call: .
clone_size: once
v_call: TRBV11-3

cdr3_nt: TGTGCCAGCAGCCCCCCGGACAGGGTGGACTACGAGCAGTACTTC
cdr3_aa: CASSPPDRVDYEQYF
j_call: TRBJ2-7
d_call: TRBD1
clone_size: .
v_call: TRBV7-9

cdr3_nt: TGTGCCAGCAGCTCCTACAGGGTAGGAGCTTTCTTT
cdr3_aa: CASSSYRVGAFF
j_call: TRBJ1-1
d_call: .
clone_size: .
v_call: TRBV11-2

cdr3_nt: TGTGCCAGCAGCGCCGCCCCAGGGGACGAGCAGTACTTC
cdr3_aa: CASSAAPGDEQYF
j_call: TRBJ2-7
d_call: .
clone_size: .
v_call: TRBV9

cdr3_nt: TGTGCCACTCGACAGGGTATCAATGAGCAGTTCTTC
cdr3_aa: CATRQGINEQFF
j_call: TRBJ2-1
d_call: TRBD1
clone_size: .
v_call: TRBV5-4

cdr3_nt: TGCGCCAGCAGCCAGACGGGACTCCCTTATGAGCAGTTCTTC
cdr3_aa: CASSQTGLPYEQFF
j_call: TRBJ2-1
d_call: .
clone_size: .
v_call: TRBV4-1

cdr3_nt: TGTGCCAGCCGGCGTCATTGGGACAGGGGATTTGAGACCCAGTACTTC
cdr3_aa: CASRRHWDRGFETQYF
j_call: TRBJ2-5
d_call: TRBD1
clone_size: .
v_call: TRBV27

cdr3_nt: TGTGCCAGCAGTTGGACAGGAGGGGGCAATGAGCAGTTCTTC
cdr3_aa: CASSWTGGGNEQFF
j_call: TRBJ2-1
d_call: .
clone_size: .
v_call: TRBV27

cdr3_nt: TGTGCCAGCAGCTGGAGGATCGACGAGCAGTACTTC
cdr3_aa: CASSWRIDEQYF
j_call: TRBJ2-7
d_call: .
clone_size: .
v_call: TRBV2

cdr3_nt: TGCGCCAGCAGTGAGGCGACTAGCGGGATCTACAATGAGCAGTTCTTC
cdr3_aa: CASSEATSGIYNEQFF
j_call: TRBJ2-1
d_call: TRBD2
clone_size: .
v_call: TRBV10-1

cdr3_nt: TGTGCCAGCAGCCCAAGAGGACGTAGCACAGATACGCAGTATTTT
cdr3_aa: CASSPRGRSTDTQYF
j_call: TRBJ2-3
d_call: .
clone_size: .
v_call: TRBV27

cdr3_nt: TGTGCCAGTAGTATCGCCGGAGCAGGGGCCACTGAAGCTTTCTTT
cdr3_aa: CASSIAGAGATEAFF
j_call: TRBJ1-1
d_call: .
clone_size: once
v_call: TRBV19

cdr3_nt: TGCGCCAGCAGCCAAGAAGTAGGTTACGAGCAGTACTTC
cdr3_aa: CASSQEVGYEQYF
j_call: TRBJ2-7
d_call: .
clone_size: .
v_call: TRBV4-1

cdr3_nt: TGTGCCAGCAGCTCCCCGGGGGGCGGGACCGGGTCCGAGCAGTACTTC
cdr3_aa: CASSSPGGGTGSEQYF
j_call: TRBJ2-7
d_call: .
clone_size: .
v_call: TRBV11-2

cdr3_nt: TGTGCCAGCAGCTTGGCCCCGGGGACGCAACTTGGAAACACCATATATTTT
cdr3_aa: CASSLAPGTQLGNTIYF
j_call: TRBJ1-3
d_call: .
clone_size: .
v_call: TRBV5-5

cdr3_nt: TGTGCTAGTGGCCTGGACCACGCGAACACCGGGGAGCTGTTTTTT
cdr3_aa: CASGLDHANTGELFF
j_call: TRBJ2-2
d_call: .
clone_size: .
v_call: TRBV12-5

cdr3_nt: TGTGCCAGCAGCTTAGGTCAGGTCCTTGGAAATGGCTACACCTTC
cdr3_aa: CASSLGQVLGNGYTF
j_call: TRBJ1-2
d_call: .
clone_size: .
v_call: TRBV11-2

cdr3_nt: TGCGCCAGCAGCCAAGTGCAAGAGACCCAGTACTTC
cdr3_aa: CASSQVQETQYF
j_call: TRBJ2-5
d_call: .
clone_size: .
v_call: TRBV5-1